This passage covers 17 T cell receptor beta chains from one sample sequenced in a study of radiotherapy plus CTLA-4 blockade in lung cancer. Method: immunoSEQ multiplex PCR; TCRdb's copy keeps in-frame clones and lacks some. The repertoire holds tens of thousands of clones, with approximately 86% as singletons. The sequencing here drew on peripheral blood, taken from a patient treated with radiotherapy plus ipilimumab. These receptors all stem from a human donor with non-small cell lung cancer who had a partial response to radiotherapy plus ipilimumab.

J is TRBJ2-4 and V is TRBV18; maybe TRBD1 (5 bases). The CDR3 is 15 amino acids. Germline V CDR1 and CDR2: KGHSH, LQKENI. V was pared by 2 bases and J by 6 bases, with 14 bases between. The CDR3 DNA sequence: TGTGCCAGCTCACCAATAGGGGCCCAGGGAAACATTCAGTACTTC. Translating it yields CASSPIGAQGNIQYF.

The chain is built from TRBV2 and TRBJ2-5, with D maybe TRBD2 (6 bases). CDR1 SNHLY and CDR2 FYNNEI come from the germline V gene. There are 13 residues in the CDR3. V was trimmed by 4 bases and J by 7 bases, leaving 13 bases between them. The CDR3 DNA reads TGTGCCAGCAGTGGACTAGGCCCCGGGACCCAGTACTTC. Translation: CASSGLGPGTQYF. The whole variable domain, filled in from reference TRBV2 and TRBJ2-5, reads EPEVTQTPSHQVTQMGQEVILRCVPISNHLYFYWYRQILGQKVEFLVSFYNNEISEKSEIFDDQFSVERPDGSNFTLKIRSTKLEDSAMYFCASSGLGPGTQYFGPGTRLLVL.

The chain links TRBV19 to TRBJ1-5; perhaps TRBD1 as D (6 bases). CDR1 and CDR2 (germline): LNHDA, SQIVND (reference sequence). V lost 9 bases and J 9 bases, leaving 18 bases between the germline ends. The CDR3 sequence is 13 residues long. Written as DNA, the CDR3 is TGTGCCAGCCGGGACACAGACCTCTTGCCCCAGCATTTT. It yields the protein CASRDTDLLPQHF.

This clone was counted a single time. The rearrangement links TRBV6-4 to TRBJ2-3, with D possibly TRBD1 on 5 matching bases. The germline V and J ends were trimmed by 8 bases and 0 bases, with 12 bases remaining between them. CDR1 and CDR2 from the germline V gene are MRHNA and SNTAGT. The CDR3 extends over 14 amino acids. The CDR3 coding sequence is TGTGCCAGCTCCTCAGGGCTGAGCACAGATACGCAGTATTTT. Translation gives CASSSGLSTDTQYF.

CDR3 sequence (DNA): TGTGCCAGCAGCCAAGATGAGGGCATGAGTGAAAAACTGTTTTTT. It yields the protein CASSQDEGMSEKLFF. The chain combines TRBV4-2 with TRBJ1-4; D ambiguous. The V and J ends lost 0 bases and 7 bases respectively, with 12 bases between them. This CDR3 is 15 amino acids long. Germline V gives CDR1 LGHNA, CDR2 YNFKEQ.

This sequence joins TRBV4-1 and TRBJ2-1; 7 bases map to TRBD1. The CDR3 loop spans 14 amino acids. Germline CDR1 is MGHRA and CDR2 is YSYEKL. V trimming: 4 bases; J trimming: 8 bases; junction bases outside the gene matches: 8. The CDR3 sequence: CASSRLGTVHEQFF. In nucleotides, the CDR3 is TGCGCCAGCAGCCGCCTGGGGACAGTTCATGAGCAGTTCTTC.

The rearrangement joins TRBV6-6 to TRBJ1-2, with 7 bases identical to TRBD1. CDR3 length: 14 amino acids. In germline, CDR1 is MNHNY, CDR2 SVGAGI (reference sequence). After removal of 5 bases from V and 4 bases from J, the junction contained 7 bases not matched to a gene. CDR3: CASSPRQGIYGYTF. Here the CDR3 DNA reads TGTGCCAGCAGTCCCAGACAGGGCATCTATGGCTACACCTTC.

V usage is TRBV11-2 and J usage is TRBJ1-4; D ambiguous. Germline-derived CDR1 and CDR2 are SGHAT and FQNNGV. V lost 0 bases, J lost 7 bases, and 12 bases lay in between. CDR3 length: 15 residues. CDR3 residues: CASSLDVGRGEKLFF. CDR3 nucleotides: TGTGCCAGCAGCTTAGATGTAGGGAGAGGTGAAAAACTGTTTTTT.

The chain carries TRBV4-1 and TRBJ1-6, with a weak D call TRBD1 (5 bases). CDR1 MGHRA and CDR2 YSYEKL come from the germline V gene. This CDR3 contains 18 residues. The V gene lost 0 bases and the J gene lost 3 bases, with 15 bases spanning the gap. CDR3 sequence: CASSQESQGSNYNSPLHF. CDR3 in DNA: TGCGCCAGCAGCCAAGAATCTCAGGGTTCCAACTATAATTCACCCCTCCACTTT.

V usage is TRBV15 and J usage is TRBJ2-3; 7 bases match TRBD1. Germline V CDR1 and CDR2: LNHNV, YYDKDF (reference sequence). With 2 bases clipped from V and 6 bases from J, the junction kept 8 bases outside the gene matches. The CDR3 spans 15 residues. DNA for the CDR3: TGTGCCACCAGCAGACGAACGACAGGGTTCGATACGCAGTATTTT. This codes for CATSRRTTGFDTQYF.

This rearrangement joins TRBV28 to TRBJ1-1, with TRBD1 identical over 7 bases. The CDR3 is made up of 13 amino acids. V was clipped by 5 bases and J by 12 bases; unmatched bases: 12. Germline loops: CDR1 MDHEN, CDR2 SYDVKM. CDR3 sequence (DNA): TGTGCCAGCAGTCCCAACAGCTACAGGGGACCTTTCTTT. Protein product: CASSPNSYRGPFF.

The CDR3: CASGYRGSPYEQYF. As DNA, the CDR3 is TGTGCCAGCGGATACAGGGGGTCCCCTTACGAGCAGTACTTC. The chain has TRBV28 and TRBJ2-7; 8 bases map to TRBD1. The germline V gene encodes CDR1 MDHEN and CDR2 SYDVKM. CDR3 size: 14 residues. V trimming: 8 bases; J trimming: 4 bases; junction bases outside the gene matches: 10.

V gene TRBV19 combines with J gene TRBJ2-7; D is perhaps TRBD2 (6 bases). This CDR3 has 14 amino acids. Trimming cost V 6 bases and J 1 base, with 13 bases left between them. Germline loops: CDR1 LNHDA, CDR2 SQIVND (reference sequence). CDR3 nucleotide sequence: TGTGCCAGTAGAAGAAAGGAGGGATCCTACGAGCAGTACTTC. Its protein is CASRRKEGSYEQYF.

Only a few counts were recorded for this clone. The V call is TRBV27, the J call TRBJ1-2; 7 positions match TRBD1. V was pared by 5 bases and J by 0 bases, with 6 bases of the junction left unmatched. The CDR3 has 15 amino acids. Germline CDR1 reads MNHEY; CDR2 reads SMNVEV (reference sequence). This chain's CDR3 is CASSITGATNYGYTF. Here the CDR3 DNA reads TGTGCCAGCAGTATAACAGGGGCAACTAACTATGGCTACACCTTC.

The J gene is TRBJ2-7, the V gene TRBV25-1, with D perhaps TRBD1 (5 bases). CDR1 and CDR2 (germline): MGHDK, SYGVNS. V was shortened by 3 bases and J by 7 bases, with 13 bases between the two germline ends. The CDR3 length is 13 residues. In DNA form, the CDR3 reads TGTGCCAGCAGTGACCCCCAGGGCAGAGAGCAGTACGTC. This encodes CASSDPQGREQYV.

In its sample, this clone was seen a few times. The genes are TRBV11-2 and TRBJ2-1, with D maybe TRBD2 (5 bases). The CDR3 extends over 13 amino acids. The V gene's germline CDR1 is SGHAT and CDR2 FQNNGV. V lost 5 bases and J 8 bases, leaving 13 bases between the germline ends. The CDR3 sequence: CASSPGLPHEQFF. CDR3 bases: TGTGCCAGCAGCCCCGGACTCCCGCATGAGCAGTTCTTC.

The J gene is TRBJ1-1, the V gene TRBV6-5; D ambiguous. This CDR3 has 12 amino acids. Germline V gene lookup returns CDR1 MNHEY and CDR2 SVGAGI. Trimming stripped 5 bases from V and 0 bases from J, with 4 bases between. The CDR3 region has the DNA TGTGCCAGCAGTGCGCTGAACACTGAAGCTTTCTTT. It translates to CASSALNTEAFF.